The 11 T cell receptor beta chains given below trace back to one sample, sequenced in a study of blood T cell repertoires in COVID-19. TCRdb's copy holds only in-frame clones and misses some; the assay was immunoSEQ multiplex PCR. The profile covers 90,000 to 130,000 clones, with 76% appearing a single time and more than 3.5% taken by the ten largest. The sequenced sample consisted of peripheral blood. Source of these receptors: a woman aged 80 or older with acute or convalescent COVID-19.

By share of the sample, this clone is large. CDR3 nucleotides: TGTGCCAGCAGCTTGGGACTAGCGGAACATGAGACCCAGTACTTC. This translates into CASSLGLAEHETQYF. V usage is TRBV7-6 and J usage is TRBJ2-5, with 11 bases identical to TRBD2. The CDR3 length is 15 residues. Germline CDR1 SGHVS, CDR2 FNYEAQ. With 3 bases clipped from V and 5 bases from J, the junction kept 5 bases outside the gene matches.

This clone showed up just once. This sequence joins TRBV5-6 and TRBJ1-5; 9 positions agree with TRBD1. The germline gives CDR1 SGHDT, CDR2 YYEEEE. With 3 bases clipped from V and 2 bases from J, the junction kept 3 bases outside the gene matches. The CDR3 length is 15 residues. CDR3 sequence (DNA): TGTGCCAGCAGCTGGGGGACAGGGCGCAATCAGCCCCAGCATTTT. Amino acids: CASSWGTGRNQPQHF. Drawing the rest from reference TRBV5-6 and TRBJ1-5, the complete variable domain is DAGVTQSPTHLIKTRGQQVTLRCSPKSGHDTVSWYQQALGQGPQFIFQYYEEEERQRGNFPDRFSGHQFPNYSSELNVNALLLGDSALYLCASSWGTGRNQPQHFGDGTRLSIL.

CDR3 in DNA: TGTGCCAGCAGCCAGAGATCCAGGGGGCTGGCTGGGGCCAACGTCCTGACTTTC. This sequence encodes CASSQRSRGLAGANVLTF. The chain recombines TRBV4-2 with TRBJ2-6; 8 nucleotides agree with TRBD1. J was trimmed by 2 bases and V by 3 bases; bases with no gene match: 9. The CDR3 loop spans 18 amino acids. Germline CDR1 is LGHNA and CDR2 is YNFKEQ.

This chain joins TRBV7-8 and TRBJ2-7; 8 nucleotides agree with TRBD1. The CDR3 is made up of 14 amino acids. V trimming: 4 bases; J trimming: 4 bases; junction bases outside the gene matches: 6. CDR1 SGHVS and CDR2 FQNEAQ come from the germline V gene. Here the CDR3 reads CASSSTGGVYEQYF. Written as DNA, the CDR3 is TGTGCCAGCAGCTCAACAGGGGGAGTTTACGAGCAGTACTTC.

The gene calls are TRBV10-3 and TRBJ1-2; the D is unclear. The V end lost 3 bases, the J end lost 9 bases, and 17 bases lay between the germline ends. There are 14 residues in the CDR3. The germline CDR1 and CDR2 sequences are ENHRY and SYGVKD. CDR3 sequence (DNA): TGTGCCATCAGTGAAGACAAAGAGAGAAGTAGCTACACCTTC. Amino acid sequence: CAISEDKERSSYTF.

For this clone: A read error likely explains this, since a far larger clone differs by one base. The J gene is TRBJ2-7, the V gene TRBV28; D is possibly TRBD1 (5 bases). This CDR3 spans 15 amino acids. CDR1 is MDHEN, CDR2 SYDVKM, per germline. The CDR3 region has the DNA TGTGCCAGCAATTTAGAAACAGGTTTCTCCTACGAGCAGTACTTC. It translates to CASNLETGFSYEQYF.

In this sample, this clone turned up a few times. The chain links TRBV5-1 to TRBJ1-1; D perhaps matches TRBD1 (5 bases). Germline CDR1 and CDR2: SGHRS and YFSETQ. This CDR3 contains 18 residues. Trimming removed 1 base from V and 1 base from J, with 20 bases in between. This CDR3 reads CASSLSPHFREPNTEAFF. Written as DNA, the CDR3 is TGCGCCAGCAGCTTGAGCCCCCACTTCAGGGAACCGAACACTGAAGCTTTCTTT.

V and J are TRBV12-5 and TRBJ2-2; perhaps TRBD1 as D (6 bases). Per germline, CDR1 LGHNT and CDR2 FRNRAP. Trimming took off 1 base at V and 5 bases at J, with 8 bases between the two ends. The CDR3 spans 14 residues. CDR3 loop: CASGLGQATGELFF. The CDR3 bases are TGTGCTAGTGGTTTGGGACAGGCGACCGGGGAGCTGTTTTTT.

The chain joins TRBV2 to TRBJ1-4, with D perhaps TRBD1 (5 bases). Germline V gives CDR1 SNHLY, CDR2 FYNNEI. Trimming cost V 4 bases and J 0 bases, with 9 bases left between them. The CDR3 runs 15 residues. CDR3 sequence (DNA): TGTGCCAGCAGTGTGACAGACTCAACTAATGAAAAACTGTTTTTT. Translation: CASSVTDSTNEKLFF.

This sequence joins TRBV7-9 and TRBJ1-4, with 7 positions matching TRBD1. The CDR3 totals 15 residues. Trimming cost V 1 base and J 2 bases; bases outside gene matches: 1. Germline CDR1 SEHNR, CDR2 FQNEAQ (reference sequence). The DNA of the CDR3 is TGTGCCAGCAGCTTAGGGACAGGTACTAATGAAAAACTGTTTTTT. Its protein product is CASSLGTGTNEKLFF.

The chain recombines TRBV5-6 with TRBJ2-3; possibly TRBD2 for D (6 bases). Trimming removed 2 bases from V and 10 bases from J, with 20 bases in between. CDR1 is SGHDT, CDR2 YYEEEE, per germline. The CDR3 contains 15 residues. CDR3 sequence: CASSLGAGQRLAQYF. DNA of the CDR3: TGTGCCAGCAGCTTAGGGGCGGGGCAGAGGTTGGCGCAGTATTTT.